This T cell receptor beta chain appears in the sequencing data of a study of spatial heterogeneity in lung cancer. Study-level results: Compared with follow-up, resection was when ubiquitous expanded tumor TCRs appeared in blood more.

With 1 base removed from V and 6 bases from J, the gap between germline ends came to 9 bases. Per the germline V gene, CDR1 is LNHDA and CDR2 is SQIVND (reference sequence). The length of the CDR3 is 13 residues. This clonotype appeared many times. Its antigen is currently unknown. Every TCR cDNA molecule bore a unique molecular identifier. MiXCR, applied by TCRdb to the 5' RACE reads, yields one record per CDR3 protein. This table holds around 37,000 distinct CDR3 sequences, 7% to 7.5% found once. Time point denoted: sample taken at primary tumor resection. Donation came from over 60 patients with untreated early-stage non-small cell lung cancer. Sequencing of whole RNA from tumor, nontumor lung or frozen PBMC involved no sorting.

This receptor was obtained from a female donor with early-stage non-small cell lung cancer. The rearrangement links TRBV19 to TRBJ1-1, with TRBD1 as a possible D gene (6 bases). The material sequenced was PBMCs, taken at surgery. This CDR3 reads CASSIGDTAEAFF. CDR3 in DNA: TGTGCCAGTAGTATAGGGGACACTGCTGAAGCTTTCTTT.